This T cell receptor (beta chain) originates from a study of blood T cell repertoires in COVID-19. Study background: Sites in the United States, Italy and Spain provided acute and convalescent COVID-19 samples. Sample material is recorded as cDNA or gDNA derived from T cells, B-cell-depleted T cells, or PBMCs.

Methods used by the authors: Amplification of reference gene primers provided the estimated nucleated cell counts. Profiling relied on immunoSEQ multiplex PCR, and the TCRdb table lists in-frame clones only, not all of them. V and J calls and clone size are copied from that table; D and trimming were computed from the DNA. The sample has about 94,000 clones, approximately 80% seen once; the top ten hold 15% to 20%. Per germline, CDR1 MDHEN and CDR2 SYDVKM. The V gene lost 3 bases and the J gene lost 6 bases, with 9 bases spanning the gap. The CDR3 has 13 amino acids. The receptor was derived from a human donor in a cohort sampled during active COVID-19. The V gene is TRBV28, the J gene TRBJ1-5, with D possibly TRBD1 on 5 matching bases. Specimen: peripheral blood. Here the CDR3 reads CASSLKGPQPQHF. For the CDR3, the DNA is TGTGCCAGCAGTTTGAAGGGGCCTCAGCCCCAGCATTTT.